These 23 T cell receptor beta chains came from one sample sequenced in a study of shared clonotypes between healthy human individuals. Sequencing was performed with immunoSEQ multiplex PCR; in TCRdb, only in-frame clones are kept and a portion is missing. This table holds millions of clones, around 90% found once. Sequenced: naive CD4+ T cells sorted from blood. Described subset: CD45RA+ positively selected. These receptors were obtained from a man aged 18 to 30 in good health.

V is TRBV29-1 and J is TRBJ2-3, with TRBD1 identical over 7 bases. Looked up from germline, CDR1 is SQVTM and CDR2 is ANQGSEA. This CDR3 has 14 residues. V dropped 1 base and J dropped 2; count of bases not matched to a gene: 3. The CDR3 region has the DNA TGCAGCGTTGAAGGGGGACAGTTCACAGATACGCAGTATTTT. Protein sequence: CSVEGGQFTDTQYF.

This chain links TRBV10-3 with TRBJ2-7, with D unresolved. The CDR3 covers 12 residues. Trimming left V 10 bases short and J 3 bases short, with 13 bases between. CDR1 is ENHRY, CDR2 SYGVKD, per germline. This CDR3 is CASSPGVYEQYF. For the CDR3, the DNA is TGTGCCAGCAGCCCTGGGGTCTACGAGCAGTACTTC.

This chain joins TRBV18 and TRBJ1-2; D perhaps matches TRBD1 (6 bases). CDR3 length equals 15 residues. V was pared by 3 bases and J by 0 bases, with 11 bases between. From germline, CDR1 is KGHSH and CDR2 LQKENI. CDR3 sequence (DNA): TGTGCCAGCTCACCGCAGGGGTTAGCTAACTATGGCTACACCTTC. Translating gives CASSPQGLANYGYTF.

The chain joins TRBV6-1 to TRBJ1-2; unclear D gene. The ends were cut back, 2 bases at V and 5 bases at J, with 18 bases in the middle. CDR1 MNHNS and CDR2 SASEGT come from the germline V gene. The CDR3 extends over 16 amino acids. DNA for the CDR3: TGTGCCAGCAGTGAACCGGCCTCCCTGGGTTCGTATGGCTACACCTTC. Protein sequence: CASSEPASLGSYGYTF.

This clone was found a few times. In the same sample, other DNA sequences code for this CDR3. The DNA of the CDR3 is TGTGCCAGCTCCCTAAGCACAGATACGCAGTATTTT. Translation: CASSLSTDTQYF. The genes are TRBV18 and TRBJ2-3, with D hard to call. The V and J ends lost 6 bases and 0 bases respectively, with 4 bases between them. Germline V gene lookup returns CDR1 KGHSH and CDR2 LQKENI. This CDR3 contains 12 residues.

The CDR3 DNA reads as TGCGCCAGCAGCCCCGGGACAGGGGGACGCGAGCAGTACTTC. Translated, it gives CASSPGTGGREQYF. The genes are TRBV10-1 and TRBJ2-7; 11 nucleotides align to TRBD1. The germline CDR1 and CDR2 sequences are WNHNN and SYGVQD (reference sequence). The CDR3 covers 14 residues. V was clipped by 6 bases and J by 6 bases; unmatched bases: 7.

A note on this clone: Other DNA sequences in this sample translate to the same CDR3. J is TRBJ2-5 and V is TRBV5-1; 12 nucleotides agree with TRBD2. This CDR3 contains 14 residues. Trimming took 4 bases from V and 5 from J; bases not matched to a gene: 3. CDR1 and CDR2 from the germline V gene are SGHRS and YFSETQ. The CDR3 bases are TGCGCCAGCAGCCTAGCGGGAGGGGATGAGACCCAGTACTTC. Protein product: CASSLAGGDETQYF. Full variable domain (missing parts from reference TRBV5-1 and TRBJ2-5): KAGVTQTPRYLIKTRGQQVTLSCSPISGHRSVSWYQQTPGQGLQFLFEYFSETQRNKGNFPGRFSGRQFSNSRSEMNVSTLELGDSALYLCASSLAGGDETQYFGPGTRLLVL.

The CDR3 spells CASSGEKTYNSPLHF. The CDR3 DNA is TGTGCCAGCTCAGGGGAGAAAACTTATAATTCACCCCTCCACTTT. The chain links TRBV18 to TRBJ1-6; D call uncertain. Trimming took 5 bases from V and 4 from J, leaving 12 bases between them. CDR1 and CDR2 from the germline V gene are KGHSH and LQKENI. This CDR3 is 15 amino acids long. The whole variable domain, filled in from reference TRBV18 and TRBJ1-6, reads NAGVMQNPRHLVRRRGQEARLRCSPMKGHSHVYWYRQLPEEGLKFMVYLQKENIIDESGMPKERFSAEFPKEGPSILRIQQVVRGDSAAYFCASSGEKTYNSPLHFGNGTRLTVT.

The chain recombines TRBV28 with TRBJ2-7; D is undetermined. The germline V and J ends were trimmed by 5 bases and 8 bases, with 10 bases remaining between them. Germline V gives CDR1 MDHEN, CDR2 SYDVKM. This CDR3 spans 11 amino acids. CDR3 sequence (DNA): TGTGCCAGCAGTGCCCTCACTAAGCAGTACTTC. Its translation is CASSALTKQYF. The full variable domain, with the rest looked up from reference TRBV28 and TRBJ2-7, is DVKVTQSSRYLVKRTGEKVFLECVQDMDHENMFWYRQDPGLGLRLIYFSYDVKMKEKGDIPEGYSVSREKKERFSLILESASTNQTSMYLCASSALTKQYFGPGTRLTVT.

The rearrangement uses TRBV27 and TRBJ2-3; 13 bases align to TRBD2. Germline CDR1 reads MNHEY; CDR2 reads SMNVEV (reference sequence). V lost 7 bases and J lost 7; bases outside the gene matches: 8. The CDR3 loop spans 15 amino acids. As DNA, the CDR3 is TGTGCCAGCACCTCCGGACTAGCGGGAGTTAATACGCAGTATTTT. It translates to CASTSGLAGVNTQYF.

Points on this clone: Other DNA variants within this sample encode the same CDR3. CDR3 protein: CASSLEGHSNEKLFF. The CDR3 DNA follows: TGCGCCAGCAGCTTGGAGGGACATTCCAATGAAAAACTGTTTTTT. The chain recombines TRBV5-1 with TRBJ1-4; possible D gene TRBD1, 6 bases. The CDR3 has 15 residues. The V and J ends lost 0 bases and 5 bases respectively, with 11 bases between them. Germline CDR1 is SGHRS and CDR2 is YFSETQ.

The chain carries TRBV6-1 and TRBJ2-6; D perhaps matches TRBD1 (5 bases). CDR1 is MNHNS, CDR2 SASEGT, per germline. The ends were cut back, 3 bases at V and 0 bases at J, with 12 bases in the middle. The CDR3 has 17 residues. The CDR3 is CASSDPTVPSGANVLTF. The CDR3 DNA reads as TGTGCCAGCAGTGACCCGACAGTTCCCTCTGGGGCCAACGTCCTGACTTTC.

The chain joins TRBV25-1 to TRBJ2-1, with 8 positions matching TRBD1. The junction had 3 bases not matched to a gene; V was cut back by 9 bases and J by 2 bases. CDR3 length: 13 amino acids. Germline values: CDR1 MGHDK, CDR2 SYGVNS. Here the CDR3 reads CASGDRPYNEQFF. CDR3 bases: TGTGCCAGTGGGGACAGGCCCTACAATGAGCAGTTCTTC.

The chain has TRBV7-6 and TRBJ2-3, with 15 bases identical to TRBD2. This CDR3 spans 19 amino acids. Trimming cost V 0 bases and J 1 base; bases outside gene matches: 5. Germline V lookup: CDR1 SGHVS, CDR2 FNYEAQ. CDR3 DNA sequence: TGTGCCAGCAGCTTAGCGGGACTAGCGGGGGGCCGCGGCACAGATACGCAGTATTTT. Its translation is CASSLAGLAGGRGTDTQYF.

This chain links TRBV19 with TRBJ1-4; 8 bases are a match to TRBD1. The germline V gene encodes CDR1 LNHDA and CDR2 SQIVND (reference sequence). The CDR3 runs to 15 residues. The CDR3 DNA is TGTGCTAGCTATCCAGGGGGCAGGAATAATGAAAAACTGTTTTTT. It codes for CASYPGGRNNEKLFF.

The rearrangement joins TRBV18 to TRBJ1-1, with 9 bases lining up with TRBD1. The CDR3 is 13 amino acids. With 4 bases clipped from V and 11 bases from J, the junction kept 8 bases outside the gene matches. CDR1 and CDR2 (germline): KGHSH, LQKENI. DNA for the CDR3: TGTGCCAGCTCACAGGGGACAGGGCGGGAGGCTTTCTTT. Translated: CASSQGTGREAFF.

This sequence joins TRBV4-2 and TRBJ2-7; no clear D gene. The germline V gene encodes CDR1 LGHNA and CDR2 YNFKEQ. The length of the CDR3 is 13 residues. Trimming removed 0 bases at V and 7 bases at J, with 10 bases between. The CDR3 nucleotides read TGTGCCAGCAGCCAAGATGGGGATCGGGAGCAGTACTTC. It is translated as CASSQDGDREQYF.

Notes on this clone: The junction departs from the called germline gene at one end, perhaps through a read error. The rearrangement links TRBV5-1 to TRBJ1-1; possibly TRBD1 for D (5 bases). The CDR3 consists of 14 residues. Germline values: CDR1 SGHRS, CDR2 YFSETQ. DNA for the CDR3: TGCGCCAGCAGCTTGGTCGGGGGTAACAAGGTCGACCTCTTT. Residues: CASSLVGGNKVDLF.

In regard to this clone: Within the sample, other DNA sequences also encode this same CDR3. This chain uses TRBV7-2 with TRBJ2-3; no firm D call. This CDR3 has 12 amino acids. The V gene lost 5 bases and the J gene lost 1 base, with 4 bases spanning the gap. Germline V gives CDR1 SGHTA, CDR2 FQGNSA. The chain's CDR3 is CASSTGTDTQYF. In nucleotides, the CDR3 is TGTGCCAGCAGCACAGGCACAGATACGCAGTATTTT. Using reference TRBV7-2 and TRBJ2-3 for the parts outside the CDR3, the full variable domain is GAGVSQSPSNKVTEKGKDVELRCDPISGHTALYWYRQSLGQGLEFLIYFQGNSAPDKSGLPSDRFSAERTGGSVSTLTIQRTQQEDSAVYLCASSTGTDTQYFGPGTRLTVL.

J is TRBJ2-3 and V is TRBV5-4, with 10 bases fitting TRBD1. Germline-derived CDR1 and CDR2 are SGHNT and YYREEE (reference sequence). Trimming cost V 4 bases and J 6 bases; bases outside gene matches: 8. There are 15 residues in the CDR3. DNA for the CDR3: TGTGCCAGCAGCCCGACAGGGGGCGGTTCTGATACGCAGTATTTT. Translating it yields CASSPTGGGSDTQYF. The full variable domain, in which reference TRBV5-4 and TRBJ2-3 provide the parts outside the CDR3, is ETGVTQSPTHLIKTRGQQVTLRCSSQSGHNTVSWYQQALGQGPQFIFQYYREEENGRGNFPPRFSGLQFPNYSSELNVNALELDDSALYLCASSPTGGGSDTQYFGPGTRLTVL.

The chain combines TRBV6-4 with TRBJ1-4, with TRBD1 matching over 12 bases. The CDR3 runs 18 residues. Germline CDR1 is MRHNA and CDR2 is SNTAGT. Trimming removed 7 bases from V and 6 bases from J; junction bases left unmatched: 15. Here the CDR3 reads CASTTGTGGGEWDEKLFF. In DNA, the CDR3 is TGTGCCAGCACCACCGGGACAGGGGGCGGCGAGTGGGATGAAAAACTGTTTTTT.

The gene calls are TRBV9 and TRBJ1-2; a weak D match, TRBD1 (5 bases). Trimming pared 4 bases from V and 4 bases from J, leaving 20 bases between. Germline CDR1 is SGDLS and CDR2 is YYNGEE. The CDR3 runs to 16 residues. The DNA of the CDR3 is TGTGCCAGCAGCACGTCCCCGGGGGATAATTTCTATGGCTACACCTTC. Translating gives CASSTSPGDNFYGYTF.

The rearrangement links TRBV5-1 to TRBJ1-1, with D perhaps TRBD1 (5 bases). Germline assignment: CDR1 SGHRS and CDR2 YFSETQ. CDR3 size: 16 residues. Deletions cut 4 bases from V and 1 base from J, with 17 bases between. For the CDR3, the DNA is TGCGCCAGCAGCCCTGGGACTGGTGGTCAGAACACTGAAGCTTTCTTT. Amino acids: CASSPGTGGQNTEAFF.